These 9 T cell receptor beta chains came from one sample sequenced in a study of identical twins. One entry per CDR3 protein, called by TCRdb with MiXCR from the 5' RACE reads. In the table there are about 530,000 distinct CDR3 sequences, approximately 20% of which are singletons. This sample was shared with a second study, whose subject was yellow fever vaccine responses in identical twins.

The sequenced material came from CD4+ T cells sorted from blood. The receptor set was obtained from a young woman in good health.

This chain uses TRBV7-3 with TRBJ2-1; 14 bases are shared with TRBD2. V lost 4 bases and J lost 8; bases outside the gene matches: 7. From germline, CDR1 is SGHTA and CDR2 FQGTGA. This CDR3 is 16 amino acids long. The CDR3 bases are TGTGCCAGCAGCTCCCCCGGACTAGCGGGAGGCGATGAGCAGTTCTTC. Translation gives CASSSPGLAGGDEQFF.

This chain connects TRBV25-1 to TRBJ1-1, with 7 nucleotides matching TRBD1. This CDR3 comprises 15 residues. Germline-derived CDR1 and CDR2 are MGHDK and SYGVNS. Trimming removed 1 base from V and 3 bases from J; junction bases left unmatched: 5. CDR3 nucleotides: TGTGCCAGCAGTGAATTTGCAGGGGGGCACACTGAAGCTTTCTTT. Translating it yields CASSEFAGGHTEAFF.

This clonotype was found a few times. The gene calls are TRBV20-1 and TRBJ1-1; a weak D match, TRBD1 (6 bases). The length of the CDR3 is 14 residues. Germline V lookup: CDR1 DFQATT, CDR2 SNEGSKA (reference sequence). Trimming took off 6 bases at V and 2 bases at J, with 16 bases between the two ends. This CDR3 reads CSAGRQAHNTEAFF. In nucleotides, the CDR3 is TGCAGTGCGGGGAGACAGGCACATAACACTGAAGCTTTCTTT.

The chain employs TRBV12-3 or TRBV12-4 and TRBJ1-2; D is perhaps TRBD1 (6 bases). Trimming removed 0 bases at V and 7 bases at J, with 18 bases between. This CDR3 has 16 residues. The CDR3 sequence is CASSLAQGGVGFGYTF. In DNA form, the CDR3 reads TGTGCCAGCAGTTTAGCGCAAGGGGGAGTTGGGTTTGGCTACACCTTC.

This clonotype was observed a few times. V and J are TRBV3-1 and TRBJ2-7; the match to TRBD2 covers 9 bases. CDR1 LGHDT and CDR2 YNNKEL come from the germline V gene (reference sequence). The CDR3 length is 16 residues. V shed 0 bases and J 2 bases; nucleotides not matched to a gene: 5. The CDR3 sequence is CASSQDLTSGPYEQYF. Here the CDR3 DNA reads TGTGCCAGCAGCCAAGATTTAACTAGCGGGCCCTACGAGCAGTACTTC.

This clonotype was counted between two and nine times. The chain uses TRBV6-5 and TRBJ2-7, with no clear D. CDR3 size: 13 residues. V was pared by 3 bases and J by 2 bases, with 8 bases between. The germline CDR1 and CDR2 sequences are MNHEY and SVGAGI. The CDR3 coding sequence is TGTGCCAGCAGTTATGGGCGGACCTACGAGCAGTACTTC. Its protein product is CASSYGRTYEQYF.

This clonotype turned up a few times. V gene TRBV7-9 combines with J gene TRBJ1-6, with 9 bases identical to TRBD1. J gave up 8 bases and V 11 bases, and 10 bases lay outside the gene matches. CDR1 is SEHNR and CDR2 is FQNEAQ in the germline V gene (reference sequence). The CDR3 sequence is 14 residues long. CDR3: CAAGSGQGDSPLHF. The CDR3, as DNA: TGTGCCGCGGGCTCGGGACAGGGCGATTCACCCCTCCACTTT.

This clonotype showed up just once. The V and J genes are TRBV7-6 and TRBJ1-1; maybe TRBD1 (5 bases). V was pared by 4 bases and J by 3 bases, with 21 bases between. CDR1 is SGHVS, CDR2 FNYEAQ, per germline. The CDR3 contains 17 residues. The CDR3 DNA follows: TGTGCCAGCAGCTCCCGGGCATGGGGGGGATCGGACACTGAAGCTTTCTTT. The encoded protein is CASSSRAWGGSDTEAFF.

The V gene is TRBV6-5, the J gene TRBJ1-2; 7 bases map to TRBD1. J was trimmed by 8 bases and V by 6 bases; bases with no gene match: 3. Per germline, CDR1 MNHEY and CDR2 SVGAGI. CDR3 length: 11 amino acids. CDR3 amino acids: CASRQGGGYTF. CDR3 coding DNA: TGTGCCAGCAGGCAGGGGGGCGGCTACACCTTC.